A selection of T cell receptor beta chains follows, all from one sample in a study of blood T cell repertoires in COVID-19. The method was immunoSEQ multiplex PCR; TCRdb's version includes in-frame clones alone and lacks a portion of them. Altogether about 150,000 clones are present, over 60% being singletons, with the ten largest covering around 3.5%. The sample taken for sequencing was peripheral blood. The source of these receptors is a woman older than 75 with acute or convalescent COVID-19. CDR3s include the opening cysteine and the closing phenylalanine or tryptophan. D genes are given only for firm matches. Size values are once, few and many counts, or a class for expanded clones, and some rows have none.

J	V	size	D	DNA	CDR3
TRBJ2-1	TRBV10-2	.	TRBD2	TGCGCCAGCAGCCAGGGGACTAGCGCGGGCAGGGGTAAGCAGTTCTTC	CASSQGTSAGRGKQFF
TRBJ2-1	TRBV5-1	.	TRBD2	TGCGCCAGCAGCTGGTCTAGCGGGGGGGCCGTTTATGAGCAGTTCTTC	CASSWSSGGAVYEQFF
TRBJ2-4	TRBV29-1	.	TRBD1	TGCAGCGCCGCGAACAGGGGGAGTGTTGACATTCAGTACTTC	CSAANRGSVDIQYF
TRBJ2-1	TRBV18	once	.	TGTGCCAGCTCACCCGAGACTAATGAGCAGTTCTTC	CASSPETNEQFF
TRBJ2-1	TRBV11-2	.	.	TGTGCCAGCTCCTGGCACCTCAACAATGAGCAGTTCTTC	CASSWHLNNEQFF
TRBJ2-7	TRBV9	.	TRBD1	TGTGCCAGCAGCGTAGACCATCTCAGCCGGGACAGGCCCTACGAGCAGTACTTC	CASSVDHLSRDRPYEQYF
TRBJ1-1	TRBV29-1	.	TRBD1	TGCAGCGTTGATCTCCCCGACAGGGGGGGCACTGAAGCTTTCTTT	CSVDLPDRGGTEAFF
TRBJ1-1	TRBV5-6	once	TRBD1	TGTGCCAGCAGCTTGGTGACGATGGGACAGGGGAACACTGAAGCTTTCTTT	CASSLVTMGQGNTEAFF
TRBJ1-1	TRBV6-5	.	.	TGTGCCAGCAGCCTTGACAGGAACACTGAAGCTTTCTTT	CASSLDRNTEAFF
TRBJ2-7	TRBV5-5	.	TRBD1	TGTGCCAGCAGCCCACAGGGGGCCGACTCCTACGAGCAGTACTTC	CASSPQGADSYEQYF
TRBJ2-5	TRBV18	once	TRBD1	TGTGCCAGCTCAGGGACAGGGCTAGAGACCCAGTACTTC	CASSGTGLETQYF
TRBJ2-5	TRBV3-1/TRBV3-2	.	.	TGTGCCAGCAGCCAAGATCCGGGAAAGACCCAGTACTTC	CASSQDPGKTQYF
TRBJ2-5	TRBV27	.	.	TGTGCCAGCAGTATAATTGACAGTCTCGAGACCCAGTACTTC	CASSIIDSLETQYF
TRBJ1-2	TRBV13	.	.	TGTGCCAGCAGCTTAGTGGACAGCAACTATGGCTACACCTTC	CASSLVDSNYGYTF
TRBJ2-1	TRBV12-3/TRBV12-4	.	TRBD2	TGTGCCAGCAGTTACGGGAGGAATGAGCAGTTCTTC	CASSYGRNEQFF
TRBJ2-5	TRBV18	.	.	TGTGCCAGCTCACCAATGGACAGCCAAGAGACCCAGTACTTC	CASSPMDSQETQYF
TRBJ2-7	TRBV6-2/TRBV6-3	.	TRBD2	TGTGCCAGCAGTTACCCCTCGGGAGGCGGCGAGCAGTACTTC	CASSYPSGGGEQYF
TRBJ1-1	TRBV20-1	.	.	TGCAGTGCTAGAAGCGGGACAGAAGCTTTCTTT	CSARSGTEAFF
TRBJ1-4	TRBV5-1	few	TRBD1	TGCGCCAGCAGCTTGGACAGGGGGCGGAATGAAAAACTGTTTTTT	CASSLDRGRNEKLFF
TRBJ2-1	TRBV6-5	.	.	TGTGCCAGCAGCCAGGGGGTGGGGAGGTACAATGAGCAGTTCTTC	CASSQGVGRYNEQFF
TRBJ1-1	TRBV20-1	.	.	TGCAGTGCTAGTTTAAGCAGGCCAAACACTGAAGCTTTCTTT	CSASLSRPNTEAFF
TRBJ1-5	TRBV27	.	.	TGTGCCAGCAGTCCGCGACAGGACCGCAATCAGCCCCAGCATTTT	CASSPRQDRNQPQHF
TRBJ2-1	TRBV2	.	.	TGTGCCAGCAGTCGGGGGACTGAGCAGTTCTTC	CASSRGTEQFF
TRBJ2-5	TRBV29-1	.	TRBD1	TGCAGCGTTGAAGATCGGGACAGGGGGAGAGAGACCCAGTACTTC	CSVEDRDRGRETQYF